This T cell receptor (beta chain) derives from a study of CD8 T cells in ankylosing spondylitis. Findings and caveats of the study: A motif in TCR beta, a set of roughly 8 highly homologous variants, appeared characteristic of ankylosing spondylitis blood. Disease-linked clones reportedly concentrated significantly in matched ankylosing spondylitis synovial fluid.

The germline V gene has CDR1 DFQATT and CDR2 SNEGSKA (reference sequence). The CDR3 contains 12 residues. V was shortened by 0 bases and J by 12 bases, with 12 bases between the two germline ends. Note on this clonotype: As yet, its antigen is unknown.

The authors made TCR beta libraries by quantitative 5'-RACE with molecular barcodes. TCRdb analysed the 5' RACE reads with MiXCR anew, one entry per CDR3 protein. The data contain around 770,000 distinct CDR3 sequences, over 15% of them singletons. The J gene is TRBJ2-1, the V gene TRBV20-1; D gene unclear. The sequencing sample was made of blood, either unsorted or a sorted T cell fraction (not recorded which). The source is a male donor with ankylosing spondylitis. DNA of the CDR3: TGCAGTGCTAGAGATCGGTCGCCATGGCAGTTCTTC. It translates to CSARDRSPWQFF.